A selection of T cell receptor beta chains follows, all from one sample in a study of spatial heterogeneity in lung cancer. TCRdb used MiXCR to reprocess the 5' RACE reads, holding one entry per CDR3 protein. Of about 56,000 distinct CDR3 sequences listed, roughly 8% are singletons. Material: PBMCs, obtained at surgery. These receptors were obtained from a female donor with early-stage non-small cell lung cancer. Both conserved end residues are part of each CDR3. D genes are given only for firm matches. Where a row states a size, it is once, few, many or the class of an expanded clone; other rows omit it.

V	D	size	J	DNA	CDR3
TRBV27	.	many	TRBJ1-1	TGTGCCAGCAGTTTAACAGCTTTGAACACTGAAGCTTTCTTT	CASSLTALNTEAFF
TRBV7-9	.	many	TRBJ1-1	TGTGCCAGCAGCTTAGGGACACCGAACACTGAAGCTTTCTTT	CASSLGTPNTEAFF
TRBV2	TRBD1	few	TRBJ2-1	TGTGCCAGCATGGGGACAGGGACCTACAATGAGCAGTTCTTC	CASMGTGTYNEQFF
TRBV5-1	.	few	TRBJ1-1	TGCGCCAGCAGCTTGGACAGGGCGGGGGCTGAAGCTTTCTTT	CASSLDRAGAEAFF
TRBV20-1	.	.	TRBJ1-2	TGCAGTGCTGTCGGCAGGCCCTATGGCTACACCTTC	CSAVGRPYGYTF
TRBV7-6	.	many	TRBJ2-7	TGTGCCAGCAGCGCCCGGGACATTAGCGAGCAGTACTTC	CASSARDISEQYF
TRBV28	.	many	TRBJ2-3	TGTGCCACCGGAGACAGACTAACAGATACGCAGTATTTT	CATGDRLTDTQYF
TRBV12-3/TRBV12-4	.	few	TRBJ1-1	TGTGCCAGCACCCCCGGCGGACAAGGGACTTTGAACACTGAAGCTTTCTTT	CASTPGGQGTLNTEAFF
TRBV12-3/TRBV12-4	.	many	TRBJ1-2	TGTGCCAGCAGTTTAGACCCCTACTATGGCTACACCTTC	CASSLDPYYGYTF
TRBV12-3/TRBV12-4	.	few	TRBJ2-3	TGTGCCAGCAGTATCCCAGATACGCAGTATTTT	CASSIPDTQYF
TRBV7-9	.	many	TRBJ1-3	TGTGCCAGCAGCTTAGGTGGAAACACCATATATTTT	CASSLGGNTIYF
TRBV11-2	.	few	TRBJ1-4	TGTGCCAGCAGCCTCTCCGATGGTGAAAAACTGTTTTTT	CASSLSDGEKLFF
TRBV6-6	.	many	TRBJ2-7	TGTGCCAGCAGTCGGGACGGCTACGAGCAGTACTTC	CASSRDGYEQYF
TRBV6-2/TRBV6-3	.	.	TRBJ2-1	TGTGCCAGCAGTTACGGAGGGGCAGGCAGCTCCTACAATGAGCAGTTCTTC	CASSYGGAGSSYNEQFF
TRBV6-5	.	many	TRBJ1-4	TGTGCCAGCGGAGCCGGGGCGTACGGGACAACTAATGAAAAACTGTTTTTT	CASGAGAYGTTNEKLFF
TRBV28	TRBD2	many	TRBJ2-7	TGTGCCAGCAGCCGCCCTAGCGGGAGGGATTACAACTACGAGCAGTACTTC	CASSRPSGRDYNYEQYF
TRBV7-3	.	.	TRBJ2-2	TGTGCCAGCAGCTTAGATATCGGGGAGCTGTTTTTT	CASSLDIGELFF
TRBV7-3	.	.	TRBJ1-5	TGTGCCAGCAGCCGAGACAGGAATCAGCCCCAGCATTTT	CASSRDRNQPQHF
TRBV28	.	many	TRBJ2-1	TGTGCCAGCAGTTTTTGGGGTTCCTACAATGAGCAGTTCTTC	CASSFWGSYNEQFF
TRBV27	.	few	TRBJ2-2	TGTGCCAGCAGTACCTCTGACCTCGCCTTGAACACCGGGGAGCTGTTTTTT	CASSTSDLALNTGELFF
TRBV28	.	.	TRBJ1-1	TGTGCCAGCAGTTTGGGTGCCGGGACGGCCCGCACTGAAGCTTTCTTT	CASSLGAGTARTEAFF
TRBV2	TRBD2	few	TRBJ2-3	TGTGCCATCACGATGCCCCCGGGACTAGCGGGTGGCACAGATACGCAGTATTTT	CAITMPPGLAGGTDTQYF